Below are 10 T cell receptor beta chains sequenced from a single sample in a study of blood T cell repertoires in COVID-19. The assay was immunoSEQ multiplex PCR, and TCRdb's table has in-frame clones only and misses some. This sample yields approximately 670,000 clones, of which approximately 90% are seen a single time; over 0.2% belongs to the top ten. The source material was peripheral blood. Receptors were obtained from a woman younger than 30 with acute or convalescent COVID-19.

Comment on this clone: Other DNA sequences within the sample encode an identical CDR3. This chain joins TRBV11-3 and TRBJ1-1, with D possibly TRBD1 on 5 matching bases. Looked up from germline, CDR1 is SGHNT and CDR2 is YENEEA. The CDR3 sequence is 13 residues long. Trimming stripped 4 bases from V and 1 base from J, with 7 bases between. The CDR3 sequence is CASSSQGNTEAFF. The CDR3 DNA reads as TGTGCCAGCAGCTCCCAGGGGAACACTGAAGCTTTCTTT.

The CDR3 reads CAWSVRVENIQYF. DNA of the CDR3: TGTGCCTGGAGTGTACGGGTCGAAAACATTCAGTACTTC. The rearrangement uses TRBV30 and TRBJ2-4, with D uncertain. V dropped 0 bases and J dropped 5 bases, with 8 bases sitting between them. The CDR3 is 13 amino acids. Germline V gene sequence: CDR1 GTSNPN, CDR2 SVGIG (reference sequence).

V is TRBV5-1 and J is TRBJ1-1; 7 bases fit TRBD1. There are 18 residues in the CDR3. The V segment lost 3 bases and the J segment 3 bases; nucleotides outside the gene matches: 17. Per the germline V gene, CDR1 is SGHRS and CDR2 is YFSETQ. The CDR3 DNA reads TGCGCCAGCAGCTCTCTCGGACAGGACCCGACCGCGGACACTGAAGCTTTCTTT. Translated, it gives CASSSLGQDPTADTEAFF.

The V call is TRBV5-4, the J call TRBJ1-2; TRBD1 agrees at 7 bases. The junction had 17 bases not matched to a gene; V was cut back by 9 bases and J by 6 bases. Germline-derived CDR1 and CDR2 are SGHNT and YYREEE (reference sequence). This CDR3 contains 15 residues. Here the CDR3 reads CAISPRTGQMHGYTF. The CDR3 nucleotides read TGTGCCATATCGCCCCGGACAGGTCAAATGCATGGCTACACCTTC.

The J gene is TRBJ1-6, the V gene TRBV9; TRBD1 matches at 10 bases. The length of the CDR3 is 16 residues. Germline lookup yields CDR1 SGDLS and CDR2 YYNGEE. The V and J ends lost 3 bases and 6 bases, in that order; junction bases with no gene match: 6. The CDR3 DNA sequence: TGTGCCAGCAGCGGATCCGGGACAGGGGTTAATTCACCCCTCCACTTT. It codes for CASSGSGTGVNSPLHF.

V and J are TRBV13 and TRBJ1-2; D gene unclear. Trimming removed 1 base from V and 1 base from J, with 7 bases in between. The CDR3 sequence is 14 residues long. Germline CDR1 is PRHDT and CDR2 is FYEKMQ (reference sequence). This chain's CDR3 is CASSLAGINYGYTF. For the CDR3, the DNA is TGTGCCAGCAGCTTAGCAGGAATTAACTATGGCTACACCTTC.

The chain carries TRBV5-8 and TRBJ1-1, with 7 bases fitting TRBD1. Germline CDR1 is SGHTS and CDR2 is YDEGEE. The V segment lost 4 bases and the J segment 0 bases; nucleotides outside the gene matches: 3. This CDR3 is built from 14 residues. The CDR3 sequence is CASSRDRLNTEAFF. CDR3 DNA sequence: TGTGCCAGCAGCCGGGACAGATTGAACACTGAAGCTTTCTTT. Full variable domain (missing parts from reference TRBV5-8 and TRBJ1-1): EAGVTQSPTHLIKTRGQQATLRCSPISGHTSVYWYQQALGLGLQFLLWYDEGEERNRGNFPPRFSGRQFPNYSSELNVNALELEDSALYLCASSRDRLNTEAFFGQGTRLTVV.

This chain links TRBV7-2 with TRBJ2-2, with 10 bases that match TRBD2. CDR3 length equals 17 residues. The V and J ends lost 6 bases and 0 bases, in that order; junction bases with no gene match: 7. Germline CDR1 reads SGHTA; CDR2 reads FQGNSA. As DNA, the CDR3 is TGTGCCAGCAGAGACCAAGCGGGGGGGTCGAACACCGGGGAGCTGTTTTTT. This gives the protein CASRDQAGGSNTGELFF.

The chain employs TRBV7-9 and TRBJ1-3; no definite D call. Per germline, CDR1 SEHNR and CDR2 FQNEAQ (reference sequence). This CDR3 has 16 amino acids. Trimming took 0 bases from V and 3 from J, leaving 12 bases between them. CDR3 sequence reads: CASSLALRAVGNTIYF. CDR3 coding DNA: TGTGCCAGCAGCTTAGCTCTGAGGGCAGTTGGAAACACCATATATTTT.

Points on this clone: This specimen includes other DNA sequences encoding the same CDR3. The chain has TRBV9 and TRBJ2-3, with 7 bases matching TRBD2. CDR3 length: 15 amino acids. V was clipped by 3 bases and J by 3 bases; unmatched bases: 7. Germline V lookup: CDR1 SGDLS, CDR2 YYNGEE. The CDR3 DNA follows: TGTGCCAGCAGCGCGTCGGGGGGAGTGACAGATACGCAGTATTTT. Translated, it gives CASSASGGVTDTQYF.